This T cell receptor (beta chain) came from a study of T-cell memory formation after mild COVID-19. Across the study: Across donors, TCR clusters were largely donor specific.

Germline V CDR1 and CDR2: SEHNR, FQNEAQ (reference sequence). The CDR3 extends over 19 amino acids. V was pared by 4 bases and J by 7 bases, with 23 bases of the junction left unmatched. This clonotype was detected a few times. What it binds is unknown. With constant-segment primers, 5'RACE yielded cDNA libraries of TCR alpha and TCR beta that carried sample barcodes and UMIs. Using its own MiXCR run on the 5' RACE reads, TCRdb lists one record per CDR3 protein. The sample shows more than 80,000 distinct CDR3 sequences, 9.5% to 15% of them seen only once. Whole-study findings and limits: There were some responding clones in pre-infection memory, which suggested that cross-reactive memory had joined. Contracting CD4+ clones sat mainly in CM and EM; CD8+ in EMRA.

The chain employs TRBV7-9 and TRBJ2-7, with TRBD2 identical over 9 bases. The TCR sequence derives from an adult woman who had mild COVID-19 (a few samples of this study predate the infection). Cell type and time point are not known. Sample: PBMCs or a T cell subset sorted from them (not recorded which). CDR3 bases: TGTGCCAGCAGCTCCACCCACACGACTAGCGGCCCACCCGAGAGGGAGCAGTACTTC. Protein: CASSSTHTTSGPPEREQYF.